The 20 T cell receptor beta chains below were found in one sample sequenced in a study of blood T cell repertoires in COVID-19. The assay was immunoSEQ multiplex PCR, and TCRdb's table has in-frame clones only and misses some. The data hold around 71,000 clones, with 65% to 90% observed a single time. The specimen was peripheral blood. Receptor source: a man aged 25-45 years with COVID-19, enrolled during active disease.

The chain uses TRBV2 and TRBJ1-5; D remains ambiguous. Trimming stripped 7 bases from V and 4 bases from J, with 8 bases between. The V gene's germline CDR1 is SNHLY and CDR2 FYNNEI. The CDR3 runs 12 residues. Written as DNA, the CDR3 is TGTGCCAGCACATCGGGAAATCAGCCCCAGCATTTT. This gives the protein CASTSGNQPQHF. The full variable domain, with the rest looked up from reference TRBV2 and TRBJ1-5, is EPEVTQTPSHQVTQMGQEVILRCVPISNHLYFYWYRQILGQKVEFLVSFYNNEISEKSEIFDDQFSVERPDGSNFTLKIRSTKLEDSAMYFCASTSGNQPQHFGDGTRLSIL.

V usage is TRBV10-2 and J usage is TRBJ2-7, with unresolved D. The CDR3 covers 11 residues. V lost 6 bases to trimming and J lost 7 bases, with 10 bases between them. The germline gives CDR1 WSHSY, CDR2 SAAADI. CDR3 coding DNA: TGCGCCAGCAGCCTGAACCGGGAGCAGTACTTC. The encoded protein is CASSLNREQYF.

This clone was recorded only once. CDR3 nucleotide sequence: TGTGCCAGCAGCCTCGGACAGAGTTTAGCCTACGAGCAGTACTTC. It specifies CASSLGQSLAYEQYF. The genes are TRBV5-6 and TRBJ2-7; tentatively, D is TRBD1 (6 bases). The CDR3 loop spans 15 amino acids. Deletions cut 4 bases from V and 2 bases from J, with 16 bases between. Per germline, CDR1 SGHDT and CDR2 YYEEEE. Supplemented by reference TRBV5-6 and TRBJ2-7, the full variable domain reads DAGVTQSPTHLIKTRGQQVTLRCSPKSGHDTVSWYQQALGQGPQFIFQYYEEEERQRGNFPDRFSGHQFPNYSSELNVNALLLGDSALYLCASSLGQSLAYEQYFGPGTRLTVT.

The chain combines TRBV19 with TRBJ1-5, with D perhaps matching TRBD1 (5 bases). Germline V gene sequence: CDR1 LNHDA, CDR2 SQIVND (reference sequence). The V end lost 7 bases, the J end lost 5 bases, and 12 bases lay between the germline ends. The CDR3 contains 13 residues. CDR3 DNA sequence: TGTGCCAGTAATGGCCAGGGATATCAGCCCCAGCATTTT. It codes for CASNGQGYQPQHF. Looking up the rest from reference TRBV19 and TRBJ1-5 gives the full variable domain: DGGITQSPKYLFRKEGQNVTLSCEQNLNHDAMYWYRQDPGQGLRLIYYSQIVNDFQKGDIAEGYSVSREKKESFPLTVTSAQKNPTAFYLCASNGQGYQPQHFGDGTRLSIL.

This clone was observed a single time. The chain recombines TRBV4-3 with TRBJ2-1; TRBD2 agrees at 8 bases. The trim removed 0 bases at V and 7 bases at J, leaving 8 bases unmatched. This CDR3 has 16 amino acids. Germline loops: CDR1 LGHNA, CDR2 YSLEER. CDR3 bases: TGCGCCAGCAGCCAAGATCGTACTAGCGGTTTTAATGAGCAGTTCTTC. This encodes CASSQDRTSGFNEQFF.

This chain joins TRBV5-1 and TRBJ2-7, with TRBD1 as a possible D gene (6 bases). Germline V CDR1 and CDR2: SGHRS, YFSETQ. V was pared by 4 bases and J by 2 bases, with 13 bases between. The CDR3 is 14 residues long. In DNA form, the CDR3 reads TGCGCCAGCAGCCCGTCGAGGACAGCCTACGAGCAGTACTTC. Translation: CASSPSRTAYEQYF.

The rearrangement links TRBV6-2 or TRBV6-3 to TRBJ2-7, with D unresolved. Germline V CDR1 and CDR2: MNHEY, SVGEGT. The CDR3 runs to 11 residues. V lost 3 bases and J lost 4, with 4 bases in between. This chain's CDR3 is CASSYIYEQYF. The CDR3 DNA is TGTGCCAGCAGTTATATTTACGAGCAGTACTTC.

The rearrangement links TRBV27 to TRBJ2-7; 8 positions agree with TRBD2. This CDR3 contains 15 residues. The ends lost 4 bases at V and 2 bases at J; junction bases unmatched: 7. Germline CDR1 MNHEY, CDR2 SMNVEV (reference sequence). The DNA for the CDR3 is TGTGCCAGCAGTTCCAAGCGGGGGCATCCCTACGAGCAGTACTTC. It is translated as CASSSKRGHPYEQYF.

The rearrangement uses TRBV14 and TRBJ1-2, with 9 nucleotides matching TRBD1. V gave up 4 bases and J gave up 3 bases; unmatched junction bases: 9. CDR3 length: 16 amino acids. Germline lookup yields CDR1 SGHDN and CDR2 FVKESK. CDR3 amino acids: CASSPGTGKVDYGYTF. CDR3 DNA: TGTGCCAGCAGCCCCGGGACAGGGAAGGTTGACTATGGCTACACCTTC.

The chain recombines TRBV6-5 with TRBJ2-7; 15 bases map to TRBD2. There are 14 residues in the CDR3. V gave up 6 bases and J gave up 11 bases; unmatched junction bases: 8. Per germline, CDR1 MNHEY and CDR2 SVGAGI. CDR3 loop: CASRPGTSGRKEYF. DNA for the CDR3: TGTGCCAGCAGGCCTGGGACTAGCGGGAGGAAAGAGTACTTC.

CDR3 region: CASSPGQGRTGYTF. CDR3 sequence (DNA): TGTGCCAGCAGCCCGGGACAGGGGAGGACTGGCTACACCTTC. V is TRBV7-8 and J is TRBJ1-2; 10 bases align to TRBD1. J gave up 7 bases and V 5 bases, and 7 bases lay outside the gene matches. The germline gives CDR1 SGHVS, CDR2 FQNEAQ. This CDR3 spans 14 amino acids.

The rearrangement links TRBV28 to TRBJ2-3; TRBD2 matches at 9 bases. V lost 2 bases, J lost 3 bases, and 0 bases stayed unmatched. Germline V gene data show CDR1 as MDHEN and CDR2 as SYDVKM. The CDR3 is 14 residues long. Here the CDR3 reads CASSLAGGTDTQYF. In DNA, the CDR3 is TGTGCCAGCAGTTTAGCGGGAGGGACAGATACGCAGTATTTT.

The gene calls are TRBV11-3 and TRBJ2-1, with 7 bases fitting TRBD1. Germline loops: CDR1 SGHNT, CDR2 YENEEA. Losses at the gene ends were 3 bases for V and 5 bases for J; bases not matched to a gene: 4. This CDR3 comprises 14 residues. CDR3 DNA sequence: TGTGCCAGCAGCTTGACACAGGGGAACAATGAGCAGTTCTTC. It translates to CASSLTQGNNEQFF.

J is TRBJ2-2 and V is TRBV4-1; 8 bases map to TRBD2. The J segment lost 5 bases and the V segment lost 1 base, leaving 15 bases of the junction unmatched. Germline V gives CDR1 MGHRA, CDR2 YSYEKL. This CDR3 spans 19 amino acids. The CDR3 sequence is CASSQAAWAGGVGTGELFF. CDR3 DNA: TGCGCCAGCAGCCAAGCGGCGTGGGCGGGAGGAGTTGGGACCGGGGAGCTGTTTTTT.

CDR3 nucleotides: TGTGCCAGCAGCTTAGGAAGACCGGACAGGGGGCAAAGGGAGCAGTACTTC. Amino acids: CASSLGRPDRGQREQYF. This chain uses TRBV7-2 with TRBJ2-7; 11 positions agree with TRBD1. CDR1 and CDR2 (germline): SGHTA, FQGNSA. The CDR3 runs to 17 residues. Unmatched junction bases numbered 12, after V lost 1 base and J lost 7 bases.

This clone was recorded once. Mismatch with germline at one junction end may stem from a read error. The chain combines TRBV7-7 with TRBJ2-5, with TRBD2 identical over 10 bases. CDR3 length: 15 amino acids. The germline gives CDR1 SSHAT, CDR2 FNYEAQ (reference sequence). The CDR3 protein is CASSRTSGRQETQYF. CDR3 bases: TGTGCTAGCAGCCGGACTAGCGGACGCCAAGAGACCCAGTACTTC.

V gene TRBV7-9 combines with J gene TRBJ1-1; a possible D gene is TRBD1 (5 bases). With 6 bases removed from V and 0 bases from J, the gap between germline ends came to 8 bases. The germline CDR1 and CDR2 sequences are SEHNR and FQNEAQ (reference sequence). This CDR3 has 13 amino acids. The CDR3 coding sequence is TGTGCCAGCAGGACAGTCATGAACACTGAAGCTTTCTTT. Its protein is CASRTVMNTEAFF.

The gene calls are TRBV19 and TRBJ2-1; possible D gene TRBD2, 6 bases. V was clipped by 5 bases and J by 9 bases, with 17 bases between them. Germline CDR1 reads LNHDA; CDR2 reads SQIVND (reference sequence). The CDR3 loop spans 14 amino acids. The CDR3 spells CASSPQWGVGEQFF. The CDR3 bases are TGTGCCAGTAGTCCACAGTGGGGGGTGGGTGAGCAGTTCTTC.

This chain links TRBV28 with TRBJ2-2; TRBD1 agrees at 8 bases. Germline V gene lookup returns CDR1 MDHEN and CDR2 SYDVKM. V lost 5 bases and J lost 1; bases outside the gene matches: 6. The CDR3 has 16 amino acids. The chain's CDR3 is CASSPPGTGNTGELFF. The CDR3 DNA sequence: TGTGCCAGCAGTCCTCCGGGGACAGGGAACACCGGGGAGCTGTTTTTT.

The gene calls are TRBV29-1 and TRBJ2-1; 7 bases map to TRBD2. J was trimmed by 4 bases and V by 4 bases; bases with no gene match: 4. Germline V CDR1 and CDR2: SQVTM, ANQGSEA. The CDR3 runs to 13 residues. The CDR3 region has the DNA TGCAGCGTTGTAGCGGGCGGGTACAATGAGCAGTTCTTC. It translates to CSVVAGGYNEQFF.